This entry is about one T cell receptor beta chain. Antigen unknown. The data stem from a study of T cells in localized non-small cell lung cancer. Overall study results and limits: Only one tumor region went through sequencing, so heterogeneity may still be there. Uninvolved adjacent lung had higher T cell clonality than tumor and all other tissues. A median about 56 of the top 100 tumor clones appeared in adjacent lung. Longer overall survival accompanied higher blood T cell density.

The CDR3 length is 16 residues. V shed 2 bases and J 10 bases; nucleotides not matched to a gene: 12. Germline V CDR1 and CDR2: SGHVS, FNYEAQ. Generated by immunoSEQ multiplex PCR, the TCRdb table keeps only in-frame clones and is missing some. The sample includes about 91,000 clones, about nine tenths of them seen just once. This TCR derives from a man between 40 and 70 years old with stage I squamous cell lung carcinoma. This rearrangement joins TRBV7-6 to TRBJ1-4; TRBD1 matches 8 bases. The specimen was peripheral blood, collected before any cancer treatment. The CDR3: CASSLTGQGRRGKLFF. CDR3 DNA sequence: TGTGCCAGCAGCTTAACCGGACAGGGCCGTCGGGGAAAACTGTTTTTT.